The 30 T cell receptor beta chains reported below all come from one sample, sequenced in a study of a mutant IDH1 vaccine in newly diagnosed glioma. Time point given: week 35, safety follow-up. Mutant IDH1 20-mer peptide, at 300 ug, made up each vaccine dose, with topical imiquimod. No antigen has been assigned to these receptors. Libraries were prepared by immunoSEQ multiplex PCR; TCRdb keeps only in-frame clonotypes and omits some of them. The data show 30,000 to 40,000 clones, approximately 82% seen once. The specimen was PBMCs, collected from a glioma patient whose treatment included an IDH1 peptide vaccine. The receptor source for this set is a woman aged 18-29 years with glioma.

This chain connects TRBV29-1 to TRBJ1-4; 8 bases fit TRBD1. This CDR3 is built from 12 residues. Germline assignment: CDR1 SQVTM and CDR2 ANQGSEA. With V trimmed by 4 bases and J by 7 bases, 2 bases remained unmatched. The CDR3 sequence: CSVGQGPEKLFF. The CDR3 nucleotides are TGCAGCGTTGGACAGGGGCCTGAAAAACTGTTTTTT. Full variable domain (missing parts from reference TRBV29-1 and TRBJ1-4): SAVISQKPSRDICQRGTSLTIQCQVDSQVTMMFWYRQQPGQSLTLIATANQGSEATYESGFVIDKFPISRPNLTFSTLTVSNMSPEDSSIYLCSVGQGPEKLFFGSGTQLSVL.

Only one count was recorded for this clone. The V and J genes are TRBV28 and TRBJ2-1; 7 bases match TRBD2. The CDR3 extends over 20 amino acids. After removal of 4 bases from V and 7 bases from J, the junction contained 25 bases not matched to a gene. Germline assignment: CDR1 MDHEN and CDR2 SYDVKM. The CDR3 nucleotides are TGTGCCAGCAGTTCGTCTGAGACAGCCGAATTCTTTTTGGGGGGGAATGAGCAGTTCTTC. This gives the protein CASSSSETAEFFLGGNEQFF.

The sample holds a few counts of this clone. The J gene is TRBJ1-1, the V gene TRBV6-5; tentatively, D is TRBD1 (6 bases). The CDR3 length is 14 residues. Germline lookup yields CDR1 MNHEY and CDR2 SVGAGI. The V end was cut by 2 bases, the J end by 2 bases, with 9 bases between. The CDR3 bases are TGTGCCAGCAGTTACCGGACAGTTAACACTGAAGCTTTCTTT. Its translation is CASSYRTVNTEAFF.

The chain couples TRBV7-2 to TRBJ2-2, with D unresolved. CDR1 and CDR2 from the germline V gene are SGHTA and FQGNSA. Trimming took off 4 bases at V and 13 bases at J, with 16 bases between the two ends. This CDR3 spans 13 amino acids. For the CDR3, the DNA is TGTGCCAGCAGCTCCATTAGCCCTCAGGCGCTGTTTTTT. Translating gives CASSSISPQALFF.

The V and J genes are TRBV5-1 and TRBJ1-6, with a tentative D call TRBD1 (5 bases). V was trimmed by 5 bases and J by 6 bases, leaving 18 bases between them. This CDR3 has 16 residues. Per the germline V gene, CDR1 is SGHRS and CDR2 is YFSETQ. CDR3 sequence: CASSYQGRRGNSPLHF. The CDR3 nucleotides are TGCGCCAGCAGTTACCAGGGTAGAAGGGGTAATTCACCCCTCCACTTT.

In nucleotides, the CDR3 is TGTGCCAGCAGCGGACTAGCGGGAGGGGATCAAGATACGCAGTATTTT. Translating it yields CASSGLAGGDQDTQYF. The chain joins TRBV2 to TRBJ2-3, with 15 bases lining up with TRBD2. The J segment lost 5 bases and the V segment lost 6 bases, leaving 6 bases of the junction unmatched. Germline V gives CDR1 SNHLY, CDR2 FYNNEI. The CDR3 has 16 residues.

The chain combines TRBV27 with TRBJ2-1; TRBD2 aligns across 13 bases. This CDR3 is built from 15 residues. The V gene's germline CDR1 is MNHEY and CDR2 SMNVEV (reference sequence). Unmatched junction bases numbered 4, after V lost 5 bases and J lost 6 bases. In DNA form, the CDR3 reads TGTGCCAGCAGTCTGACTAGCGGGGGGACCAATGAGCAGTTCTTC. This codes for CASSLTSGGTNEQFF.

This clone was found a few times. The chain recombines TRBV6-1 with TRBJ1-5; D remains unclear. CDR1 and CDR2 from the germline V gene are MNHNS and SASEGT. CDR3 size: 16 residues. Trimming took 5 bases from V and 1 from J, leaving 15 bases between them. The CDR3 reads CASSQDFGLSNQPQHF. The CDR3 DNA is TGTGCCAGCAGTCAAGATTTCGGGTTGAGCAATCAGCCCCAGCATTTT.

This clone appeared a single time. The V and J genes are TRBV28 and TRBJ1-2; D unclear. The germline V gene encodes CDR1 MDHEN and CDR2 SYDVKM. V lost 6 bases and J 3 bases, leaving 14 bases between the germline ends. The CDR3 has 14 residues. The CDR3 reads CASSQDGPYYGYTF. The CDR3 DNA reads TGTGCCAGCAGCCAGGACGGTCCTTACTATGGCTACACCTTC.

The chain couples TRBV27 to TRBJ2-2, with D unclear. This CDR3 region has 13 residues. The germline V gene has CDR1 MNHEY and CDR2 SMNVEV (reference sequence). V lost 0 bases, J lost 5 bases, and 4 bases lay in between. The CDR3 DNA follows: TGTGCCAGCAGTTTATCGAGAACCGGGGAGCTGTTTTTT. Translated, it gives CASSLSRTGELFF.

The rearrangement uses TRBV2 and TRBJ1-4, with D perhaps TRBD1 (6 bases). The ends were cut back, 7 bases at V and 7 bases at J, with 22 bases in the middle. The CDR3 runs 16 residues. Germline V gives CDR1 SNHLY, CDR2 FYNNEI. The CDR3 loop is CASTTEEGGAGEKLFF. CDR3 nucleotides: TGTGCCAGCACTACGGAGGAGGGGGGGGCCGGTGAAAAACTGTTTTTT.

The chain recombines TRBV5-1 with TRBJ2-2; 8 positions match TRBD1. Germline V gives CDR1 SGHRS, CDR2 YFSETQ. V lost 2 bases, J lost 2 bases, and 8 bases stayed unmatched. The CDR3 is 17 amino acids. The CDR3 DNA sequence: TGCGCCAGCAGCTTCGGTGACAGGGGCTTTAACACCGGGGAGCTGTTTTTT. Translated: CASSFGDRGFNTGELFF.

The genes are TRBV5-8 and TRBJ1-4, with TRBD1 matching over 8 bases. The V and J ends lost 4 bases and 3 bases, in that order; junction bases with no gene match: 2. Germline V lookup: CDR1 SGHTS, CDR2 YDEGEE. The CDR3 covers 14 residues. The CDR3 coding sequence is TGTGCCAGCAGCAAGACAGGGGCTAATGAAAAACTGTTTTTT. It codes for CASSKTGANEKLFF.

The rearrangement links TRBV4-2 to TRBJ2-6; D not resolved. CDR1 is LGHNA, CDR2 YNFKEQ, per germline. The CDR3 loop spans 16 amino acids. The V and J ends lost 2 bases and 0 bases respectively, with 8 bases between them. CDR3 in DNA: TGTGCCAGCAGCCAATCGGTAGCCTCTGGGGCCAACGTCCTGACTTTC. Translated, it gives CASSQSVASGANVLTF.

The chain uses TRBV5-6 and TRBJ1-1, with D hard to call. This CDR3 contains 15 residues. Deletions cut 1 base from V and 1 base from J, with 11 bases between. CDR1 is SGHDT, CDR2 YYEEEE, per germline. In DNA form, the CDR3 reads TGTGCCAGCAGCTTGTGGCTGGGTTCGAACACTGAAGCTTTCTTT. Its translation: CASSLWLGSNTEAFF. Filled out from reference TRBV5-6 and TRBJ1-1, the complete variable domain reads DAGVTQSPTHLIKTRGQQVTLRCSPKSGHDTVSWYQQALGQGPQFIFQYYEEEERQRGNFPDRFSGHQFPNYSSELNVNALLLGDSALYLCASSLWLGSNTEAFFGQGTRLTVV.

The chain's CDR3 is CASSFKPSGEAYEQYF. CDR3 in DNA: TGTGCCAGCAGCTTTAAACCTAGCGGGGAGGCCTACGAGCAGTACTTC. V and J are TRBV7-9 and TRBJ2-7; 9 bases fit TRBD2. CDR1 is SEHNR and CDR2 is FQNEAQ in the germline V gene (reference sequence). With V trimmed by 3 bases and J by 2 bases, 8 bases remained unmatched. The CDR3 loop spans 16 amino acids.

This rearrangement joins TRBV7-3 to TRBJ2-2, with a weak D call TRBD2 (5 bases). CDR3 length: 14 residues. Deletions cut 5 bases from V and 2 bases from J, with 9 bases between. Germline V lookup: CDR1 SGHTA, CDR2 FQGTGA. DNA for the CDR3: TGTGCCAGCAGCGACCTAGCAAACACCGGGGAGCTGTTTTTT. It specifies CASSDLANTGELFF. The full variable domain, with the rest looked up from reference TRBV7-3 and TRBJ2-2, is GAGVSQTPSNKVTEKGKYVELRCDPISGHTALYWYRQSLGQGPEFLIYFQGTGAADDSGLPNDRFFAVRPEGSVSTLKIQRTERGDSAVYLCASSDLANTGELFFGEGSRLTVL.

A single count supports this clone. The rearrangement joins TRBV18 to TRBJ2-7; TRBD2 matches 7 bases. V lost 4 bases, J lost 7 bases, and 10 bases stayed unmatched. Germline CDR1 is KGHSH and CDR2 is LQKENI. This CDR3 is built from 14 residues. The CDR3 spells CASSQRGPPMEQYF. CDR3 nucleotide sequence: TGTGCCAGCTCACAGCGGGGTCCCCCTATGGAGCAGTACTTC.

The J gene is TRBJ2-2, the V gene TRBV7-2, with D perhaps matching TRBD1 (5 bases). The CDR3 is 15 residues long. V lost 0 bases and J lost 4, with 9 bases in between. Germline V CDR1 and CDR2: SGHTA, FQGNSA. For the CDR3, the DNA is TGTGCCAGCAGCTTAGCACAGGCTGTCACCGGGGAGCTGTTTTTT. It yields the protein CASSLAQAVTGELFF.

A single count supports this clone. V usage is TRBV19 and J usage is TRBJ2-1, with 9 bases identical to TRBD2. Germline assignment: CDR1 LNHDA and CDR2 SQIVND (reference sequence). V was clipped by 6 bases and J by 9 bases; unmatched bases: 9. CDR3 length: 14 amino acids. The DNA for the CDR3 is TGTGCCAGTAGAAGTTGGCGGGAGGGCTTTGAGCAGTTCTTC. Translating it yields CASRSWREGFEQFF.

Here the CDR3 reads CASSQGIVNYGYTF. The CDR3 DNA reads TGTGCCAGCAGCCAGGGAATAGTTAACTATGGCTACACCTTC. This chain links TRBV7-2 with TRBJ1-2; maybe TRBD1 (5 bases). V lost 5 bases and J 1 base, leaving 11 bases between the germline ends. The CDR3 has 14 residues. The germline V gene has CDR1 SGHTA and CDR2 FQGNSA.

J is TRBJ1-2 and V is TRBV5-5; the match to TRBD1 covers 8 bases. The trim removed 1 base at V and 8 bases at J, leaving 4 bases unmatched. The V gene's germline CDR1 is SGHKS and CDR2 YYEKEE (reference sequence). This CDR3 region has 13 residues. This CDR3 reads CASSLIDRGGYTF. DNA of the CDR3: TGTGCCAGCAGCTTGATAGACAGGGGAGGCTACACCTTC.

V gene TRBV7-9 combines with J gene TRBJ2-3, with 14 bases identical to TRBD2. Germline CDR1 SEHNR, CDR2 FQNEAQ (reference sequence). V gave up 5 bases and J gave up 2 bases; unmatched junction bases: 9. This CDR3 has 18 amino acids. The CDR3 nucleotides read TGTGCCAGCAGCCCCGGACTAGCGGGAGGTGGAAACACAGATACGCAGTATTTT. It yields the protein CASSPGLAGGGNTDTQYF. The full variable domain, in which reference TRBV7-9 and TRBJ2-3 provide the parts outside the CDR3, is DTGVSQNPRHKITKRGQNVTFRCDPISEHNRLYWYRQTLGQGPEFLTYFQNEAQLEKSRLLSDRFSAERPKGSFSTLEIQRTEQGDSAMYLCASSPGLAGGGNTDTQYFGPGTRLTVL.

The chain couples TRBV7-9 to TRBJ2-2; D might be TRBD1 (5 bases). This CDR3 spans 15 amino acids. The V and J ends lost 5 bases and 4 bases respectively, with 14 bases between them. CDR1 and CDR2 from the germline V gene are SEHNR and FQNEAQ (reference sequence). The CDR3 reads CASSLGRAGTGELFF. Here the CDR3 DNA reads TGTGCCAGCAGCCTCGGCAGGGCTGGCACCGGGGAGCTGTTTTTT.

The chain employs TRBV11-2 and TRBJ2-1; 7 positions agree with TRBD2. The J segment lost 2 bases and the V segment lost 7 bases, leaving 8 bases of the junction unmatched. The V gene's germline CDR1 is SGHAT and CDR2 FQNNGV. CDR3 length: 15 amino acids. The CDR3 DNA is TGTGCCAGCACCCTTACTGGGACTACCTACAATGAGCAGTTCTTC. It codes for CASTLTGTTYNEQFF.

The rearrangement uses TRBV28 and TRBJ1-5, with D uncertain. Per germline, CDR1 MDHEN and CDR2 SYDVKM. This CDR3 contains 13 residues. With 6 bases removed from V and 2 bases from J, the gap between germline ends came to 8 bases. The DNA of the CDR3 is TGTGCCAGCAGAGAGAGGGGCAATCAGCCCCAGCATTTT. The encoded protein is CASRERGNQPQHF.

The chain carries TRBV6-5 and TRBJ2-5, with D perhaps TRBD2 (6 bases). This CDR3 is 15 amino acids long. From germline, CDR1 is MNHEY and CDR2 SVGAGI. Trimming removed 2 bases at V and 1 base at J, with 11 bases between. DNA for the CDR3: TGTGCCAGCAGTTACGGGGTAGCGGCCCAAGAGACCCAGTACTTC. Residues: CASSYGVAAQETQYF.

The CDR3 region has the DNA TGTGCCAGCAGCCCCGCCACTGAAGCTTTCTTT. It codes for CASSPATEAFF. The rearrangement links TRBV11-2 to TRBJ1-1; D is uncertain. Trimming removed 5 bases at V and 4 bases at J, with 5 bases between. The CDR3 runs to 11 residues. Germline values: CDR1 SGHAT, CDR2 FQNNGV. Looking up the rest from reference TRBV11-2 and TRBJ1-1 gives the full variable domain: EAGVAQSPRYKIIEKRQSVAFWCNPISGHATLYWYQQILGQGPKLLIQFQNNGVVDDSQLPKDRFSAERLKGVDSTLKIQPAKLEDSAVYLCASSPATEAFFGQGTRLTVV.

This chain joins TRBV6-5 and TRBJ1-3; a possible D gene is TRBD1 (6 bases). Germline values: CDR1 MNHEY, CDR2 SVGAGI. The CDR3 contains 16 residues. Trimming removed 4 bases from V and 7 bases from J, with 20 bases in between. The CDR3 DNA follows: TGTGCCAGCAGTTCCCTTCGCGTGACAGGTCGGAACACCATATATTTT. Translating it yields CASSSLRVTGRNTIYF.

The chain recombines TRBV9 with TRBJ2-6; D is unclear. The CDR3 spans 15 residues. Trimming cost V 4 bases and J 1 base, with 9 bases left between them. The germline V gene has CDR1 SGDLS and CDR2 YYNGEE. CDR3 sequence: CASSSPFSGANVLTF. In DNA form, the CDR3 reads TGTGCCAGCAGCTCCCCTTTTTCTGGGGCCAACGTCCTGACTTTC.